This TCR beta chain stems from a study of cytomegalovirus exposure and HLA in healthy donors (dated by TCRdb to about 2017). General notes on the study: An earlier analysis of roughly 500 of the donors reported roughly 300 Gb of sequence data and 120 million or so unique TCR beta sequences from about 179 million T cells. HLA typing covered class I and class II loci at four-digit resolution. Rather than drawing on any new phenotypic data, the later analysis identified candidate immune exposures from TCR beta sequences and the way those sequences occurred across donors. Approximately 330 gigabases of sequencing data and around 85 million unique TCR sequences made up an early release that covered approximately 650 HLA-typed donors. Among the approximately 400 genotyped donors, approximately 81% belonged to the genetic ancestry cluster associated with self-reported Caucasian donors. In a later analysis, previously published TCR beta repertoires from roughly 710 donors were re-analyzed and high-resolution HLA genotyping was added so that TCR occurrence patterns could be studied. A separate validation cohort of more than 100 different subjects was used in addition to the 666-subject first cohort. Because of strong linkage in the cohort, roughly 5 DR-DQ haplotypes were treated as single units for association and clustering. To predict cytomegalovirus infection status, the study brought together high-throughput TCR immunosequencing, statistical association of individual TCRs with disease status, and machine learning. The study profiled the T cell repertoires of some 610 subjects by immunosequencing and related them to cytomegalovirus serostatus. Donor age, sex, ethnicity and CMV serostatus were compiled together with the repertoire data. The study aimed to test whether signatures of past pathogen exposure could be identified by cataloging public T cell receptors. Genome-wide SNP genotypes for about 65% of the 666 donors were used in a later genetic analysis, which treated that subset as a discovery cohort. The number of typed donors differed by locus: about 629-630 for A, B, C, DRB1 and DQB1; approximately 540 for DQA1; over 600 for DPA1; and around 470 for DPB1. Across 300 to 500 genotyped donors of the cohort, an average of about 240,000 unique TCR beta nucleotide sequences per donor were sequenced, and around 19% of those sequences were non-productive. An earlier analysis of roughly 600 of the donors used high-throughput TCR beta sequencing to judge whether each TCR beta V gene segment behaved as functional or pseudogenic. Every repertoire in the discovery cohort had been generated on one and the same sequencing platform.

Trimming at the junction amounts to 0 bases on V and 6 bases on J, and the germline ends lie 9 bases apart. Inclusive of the bounding cysteine and phenylalanine, the CDR3 is 15 residues long. The read is trimmed to its CDR3 DNA, 45 bases read in frame from base 1. For CDR1 and CDR2, the germline V gene (reference sequence) lists MNHNY and SVGAGI. The cohort was made up of 650 to 700 healthy bone marrow donors. All cohort members were sampled while nominally healthy, although unrecorded immune exposures were likely present. The donor tested CMV seropositive and was one of the 289 seropositive cohort members. Each donor provided a peripheral blood sample, and peripheral blood mononuclear cells were used for TCR beta sequencing. The Qiagen DNeasy Blood Extraction Kit was used to extract genomic DNA from the blood cell samples. Study-wide findings and limitations: Immune exposure information for the cohort was limited to CMV serostatus. Because counts were too low, some 16 rarely observed V segments, including chromosome 9 orphons, were excluded from the earlier analysis of several hundred of the donors. Most CMV-associated TCR beta chains appeared to be HLA-restricted in a later analysis, and the HLA associations seemed to be driven largely by CMV exposure. Cytomegalovirus status was reported to be diagnosed by the classifier with high specificity and sensitivity in both the original and validation cohorts. V-gene and J-gene trimming of TCR beta chains was associated with a missense DCLRE1C variant in a later genetic analysis, and the association was replicated in an independent cohort. Some IMGT-functional V segments, including TRBV6-2 and TRBV6-3, could not be distinguished by the 87-base-pair reads and were therefore excluded. Sequencing depth was assumed to be roughly uniform across donors in the presence/absence analyses, though that assumption may not hold. In a later analysis, around 17,000 TCR beta sequences were associated with specific HLA alleles at a false discovery rate of 0.05. Broadly in line with IMGT annotations, most TCR beta V segments showed up in productive rearrangements about 90% or about 30% of the time in an earlier analysis of roughly 590 of the donors. A later analysis found that TCR association rates varied across HLA loci, with DRB1 alleles showing the most associated TCRs and HLA-C alleles the fewest. According to a later genetic analysis, donors in an Asian-associated ancestry cluster had fewer N-insertions in productive TCRs than the approximately 700-donor mean. A group of highly shared sequence variants was considered likely to be a technical artifact of the sequencing pipeline. The cohort was sequenced for TCR beta chains only, and without alpha or paired-chain data the features that could be detected were limited. Because some donors lacked HLA typing at each locus, the association tests relied only on the typed subset. Compared with equally common non-associated chains, HLA-associated TCR beta chains in a later analysis were more clonally expanded and had lower generation probabilities. Linkage disequilibrium might explain the correlated functional status among segregating V segments, but an unknown experimental factor could not be excluded. It was suggested by the authors that the approach could potentially be generalized to other disease states and immunological phenotypes. Across donors, most TCR sequences were observed very rarely, whereas some public TCRs were present in many individuals. The study listed 164 TCR beta chains as associated with cytomegalovirus. A further reported finding was that TCR beta sequences accurately predicted the HLA-A and HLA-B alleles for most subjects in the first cohort. When HLA alleles, especially DR and DQ, strongly co-occurred, TCR associations were difficult to assign to individual alleles. In vitro tests confirmed that a few of the cytomegalovirus-associated TCR beta chains recognize cytomegalovirus antigens. Several of the top co-occurrence clusters appeared to be linked to parvovirus B19, influenza, CMV and Epstein-Barr virus, according to a later analysis.

The library relied on the immunoSEQ multiplex PCR assay. For the multiplex PCR, a mixture combining 60 forward primers for TCR Vbeta segments and 13 reverse primers for TCR Jbeta segments was used. A multiplex PCR assay on genomic DNA amplified the CDR3 region of rearranged TCR beta genes. On the Illumina HiSeq System, the amplified TCR beta libraries were sequenced as 87-base-pair reads. Turning to the authors' computational methods: A later analysis tallied tens of millions of unique TCR beta chains across the 666 repertoires, and around 10 million of those chains were shared by two or more donors. Raw reads were error-corrected and collapsed into unique sequences by a nearest-neighbor algorithm in which closely related sequences were merged to remove PCR and sequencing errors. V, D and J gene segments were assigned by aligning CDR3 sequences to IMGT reference sequences. For a sequence to be retained, a match of at least six nucleotides to both a V gene segment and a J gene segment was required. A rearrangement counted as productive if the CDR3 had no stop codons and remained in frame with V and J, and every other rearrangement counted as non-productive. Following IMGT convention, CDR3 was defined as the stretch from the second conserved V-encoded cysteine up to the conserved J-encoded phenylalanine. Sequences without an unambiguous match to a single V gene segment were excluded from the earlier analysis of about 630 of the donors. An earlier analysis of 587 of the donors classified V segments as functional when productive rearrangements were above 56.7% and as segregating when the standard deviation between donors was above 5%. To diagnose cytomegalovirus status from the catalog of TCR beta chain sequences, a statistical classification framework was built. A later analysis assigned V and J genes by comparing TCR nucleotide sequences with IMGT/GENE-DB human TR gene sequences. The TCRdist pipeline was used in a later analysis to assign CDR3 sequences and most-parsimonious VDJ recombination scenarios. In a later analysis, each TCR beta chain was defined by its CDR3 amino acid sequence together with its V-gene family, and reads lacking a unique V-gene family were excluded. As a way to deal with suspected cross-contamination and a sequencing artifact, a later analysis dropped roughly 620 nucleotide sequences that were highly shared and had low generation probability. For each public chain, a later analysis derived a clonal expansion index from normalized ranks of inferred template counts within each repertoire. A later analysis computed generation probabilities with a VDJ recombination model fitted to out-of-frame rearrangements, and checked the results against IGoR. In a later analysis, TCR-TCR, TCR-HLA and TCR-CMV co-occurrence was scored with hypergeometric tests, and a repertoire-size bias correction was applied to TCR pairs. To estimate false discovery rates, a later analysis permuted the HLA or CMV assignments 20 times. A later analysis grouped co-occurring TCRs with DBSCAN, adding TCRdist sequence similarity when clustering within HLA-allele-positive subsets. Repertoires with fewer than 30,000 or more than 120,000 public chains, plus five repertoires with anomalous nucleotide sharing, were excluded from co-occurrence clustering. As stored in TCRdb, this immuneACCESS dataset retains in-frame rearrangements with V and J assigned. A fraction of the clones does not appear; measured against another copy, unresolved V genes explain less than half of the discrepancy, and the remainder lacks a known reason. Clone size and the V and J calls come from that table; the DNA yielded D and trimming. For this sample the table gives about 120,000 clones, of which around 69% were detected only once. The top ten hold about 8.2% of the sample.

Concerning this clone: Its target antigen remains unknown. No base qualities exist here, and no much larger clone lies one base off it.

Recombination linked TRBV6-6 to TRBJ1-6; a weak D assignment points to TRBD1 (6 bases agree). Sequencing used PBMCs. The source of this sequence is a woman aged 35 to 49 in good health and CMV-seropositive. At the DNA level, the sequence is TGTGCCAGCAGTTACTCTGGACAGATTAATTCACCCCTCCACTTT. This is translated as CASSYSGQINSPLHF.